These 2 T cell receptor beta chains were sequenced from one sample in a study of blood T cell repertoires in COVID-19. Only in-frame clones appear in the TCRdb table, and some are missing; sequencing was by immunoSEQ multiplex PCR. The sample has approximately 390,000 clones; around nine tenths are singletons. The source material was PBMCs or T cells enriched from blood (not recorded which). The origin of the receptors is a woman in her fifties or sixties who had recovered from COVID-19.

The V call is TRBV5-6, the J call TRBJ1-3; D is ambiguous. The CDR3 is made up of 12 amino acids. V shed 7 bases and J shed 0 bases, with 5 bases lying between them. Looked up from germline, CDR1 is SGHDT and CDR2 is YYEEEE. The CDR3 here is CASGRSGNTIYF. The CDR3 DNA reads as TGTGCCAGCGGGCGCTCTGGAAACACCATATATTTT. The full variable domain, rest sourced from reference TRBV5-6 and TRBJ1-3, is DAGVTQSPTHLIKTRGQQVTLRCSPKSGHDTVSWYQQALGQGPQFIFQYYEEEERQRGNFPDRFSGHQFPNYSSELNVNALLLGDSALYLCASGRSGNTIYFGEGSWLTVV.

The V call is TRBV7-2, the J call TRBJ2-5, with TRBD2 matching over 11 bases. The CDR3 has 15 residues. V lost 3 bases to trimming and J lost 5 bases; unmatched junction nucleotides: 5. CDR1 and CDR2 from the germline V gene are SGHTA and FQGNSA. CDR3 amino acids: CASSFPTSGVETQYF. For the CDR3, the DNA is TGTGCCAGCAGCTTTCCGACTAGCGGGGTTGAGACCCAGTACTTC.